The 9 T cell receptor beta chains listed next were all sequenced from one sample in a study of IL-32 and malignant T cell survival in cutaneous lymphoma. Profiling relied on immunoSEQ multiplex PCR, and the TCRdb table lists in-frame clones only, not all of them. The table lists roughly 2,200 clones, roughly 82% of them singletons. Patients with leukemic cutaneous T cell lymphoma (Sezary syndrome) provided these blood samples. This sample comprised blood, obtained on day 0. The receptors here all came from a human donor with cutaneous T cell lymphoma.

This clone has just a few counts. This sequence joins TRBV9 and TRBJ1-2; the match to TRBD1 covers 8 bases. This CDR3 spans 13 amino acids. The J segment lost 7 bases and the V segment lost 3 bases, leaving 5 bases of the junction unmatched. Germline values: CDR1 SGDLS, CDR2 YYNGEE. CDR3: CASSGTGRGGYTF. The CDR3 coding sequence is TGTGCCAGCAGCGGGACAGGGCGGGGTGGCTACACCTTC.

This rearrangement joins TRBV5-1 to TRBJ2-5; 8 bases agree with TRBD2. In germline, CDR1 is SGHRS, CDR2 YFSETQ. CDR3 size: 19 residues. Losses at the gene ends were 4 bases for V and 5 bases for J; bases not matched to a gene: 22. The chain's CDR3 is CASSTNTPFSGGIMETQYF. In nucleotides, the CDR3 is TGCGCCAGCAGCACTAACACACCCTTCTCGGGGGGGATCATGGAGACCCAGTACTTC.

This rearrangement joins TRBV27 to TRBJ2-7, with 8 nucleotides matching TRBD2. The germline gives CDR1 MNHEY, CDR2 SMNVEV (reference sequence). The CDR3 is 16 residues long. Trimming at V came to 3 bases and at J to 2 bases, leaving 9 bases not matched to a gene. CDR3 sequence reads: CASSFFGTSYPYEQYF. The CDR3 coding sequence is TGTGCCAGCAGTTTCTTCGGGACTAGTTATCCCTACGAGCAGTACTTC.

J is TRBJ1-5 and V is TRBV4-2; perhaps TRBD1 as D (5 bases). The CDR3 totals 17 residues. Trimming cost V 5 bases and J 0 bases, with 17 bases left between them. From germline, CDR1 is LGHNA and CDR2 YNFKEQ. CDR3 in DNA: TGTGCCAGCAGCTTGACAGACAGTATCAATAGCAATCAGCCCCAGCATTTT. This codes for CASSLTDSINSNQPQHF.

The chain uses TRBV27 and TRBJ2-1; D unresolved. Germline V gives CDR1 MNHEY, CDR2 SMNVEV (reference sequence). V was trimmed by 5 bases and J by 8 bases, leaving 22 bases between them. The CDR3 runs to 16 residues. As DNA, the CDR3 is TGTGCCAGCAGTCCTCCTCGTAGTGCCCCCGAGGATGAGCAGTTCTTC. Amino acid sequence: CASSPPRSAPEDEQFF.

There are a few counts of this clone. The chain couples TRBV9 to TRBJ1-1; the D gene is possibly TRBD1 (6 bases). V lost 6 bases and J lost 2, with 14 bases in between. The CDR3 length is 14 residues. CDR1 is SGDLS and CDR2 is YYNGEE in the germline V gene. The chain's CDR3 is CASTKGGGNTEAFF. CDR3 in DNA: TGTGCCAGCACCAAGGGGGGGGGTAACACTGAAGCTTTCTTT.

V and J are TRBV29-1 and TRBJ2-6; no definite D call. CDR3 length: 14 residues. Trimming cost V 7 bases and J 0 bases, with 10 bases left between them. Looked up from germline, CDR1 is SQVTM and CDR2 is ANQGSEA. The CDR3 loop is CSARDSSGANVLTF. DNA of the CDR3: TGCAGCGCCAGAGATAGCTCTGGGGCCAACGTCCTGACTTTC.

The gene calls are TRBV29-1 and TRBJ2-2, with D possibly matching TRBD1 (5 bases). This CDR3 is 13 amino acids long. CDR1 and CDR2 from the germline V gene are SQVTM and ANQGSEA. The CDR3 reads CTRQLANTGELFF. The CDR3 DNA is TGCACCCGACAGTTAGCGAACACCGGGGAGCTGTTTTTT.

CDR3 region: CASSYGVSYYEQYF. The CDR3 coding sequence is TGTGCCAGCAGTTATGGAGTCAGTTACTACGAGCAGTACTTC. The J gene is TRBJ2-7, the V gene TRBV27; no clear D. In germline, CDR1 is MNHEY, CDR2 SMNVEV (reference sequence). This CDR3 spans 14 amino acids. V dropped 4 bases and J dropped 3 bases, with 13 bases sitting between them.